This T cell receptor beta chain comes out of a study of blood T cell repertoires in COVID-19. Study details: Sources were T cells, B-cell-depleted T cells, or PBMCs; the material itself was cDNA or gDNA.

The study recruited people aged about 18 to 89 years across around 23 US areas. Participants' reported clinical history set cohort assignment. Study processing details: Reference gene primer amplification gave nucleated cell count estimates. Assay: immunoSEQ multiplex PCR; the TCRdb copy retains only in-frame clones and omits some. The DNA was the basis for D and trimming; V, J and clone size are from that table. In the table there are 180,000 or so clones, over 75% of which are singletons. CDR1 and CDR2 (germline): MNHEY, SVGAGI. The CDR3 runs 12 residues. The V gene end was trimmed by 5 bases and the J gene end by 7 bases; junction bases not matched to a gene: 3.

The sequence was obtained from a woman younger than 30 who had recovered from COVID-19. What was sequenced was PBMCs or T cells enriched from blood (not recorded which). The V gene is TRBV6-5, the J gene TRBJ1-1; 8 nucleotides align to TRBD1. The CDR3 loop is CASSRDRREAFF. Here the CDR3 DNA reads TGTGCCAGCAGTCGGGACAGGCGTGAAGCTTTCTTT.